The clone carrying this T cell receptor beta chain was seen at least ten times. The antigen remains undetermined. The sample comes from a study of Graves' ophthalmopathy and Graves' hyperthyroidism. Study observations and caveats: Blood also carried most expanded thyroid clonotypes exceeding 0.001 frequency. Ophthalmopathy was separated from stable hyperthyroidism by a 13-signature model with approximately 91% sensitivity and around 81% specificity.

CDR1 is SGHRS and CDR2 is YFSETQ in the germline V gene. The CDR3 spans 14 residues. The germline V and J ends were trimmed by 0 bases and 5 bases, with 12 bases remaining between them. Active ophthalmopathy (CAS at least 3, NOSPECS at least 4), lasting under 3 months. Excluded: other autoimmune disease, uncontrolled infection, pregnancy or lactation. RNA transcripts yielded amplified TCR beta CDR3 regions. HTBI-primed first-round RT-PCR preceded second-round multiplex PCR. TCRdb fed the multiplex PCR reads into MiXCR, producing one record per CDR3 protein. The sample contains some 400,000 distinct CDR3 sequences, approximately 16% of which appear only once.

Sequencing was performed on peripheral blood. The J gene is TRBJ2-7, the V gene TRBV5-1, with D hard to call. The origin of this receptor is a woman aged 18-35 years with Graves' ophthalmopathy. DNA for the CDR3: TGCGCCAGCAGCTTGGGGTATTTTGTGGACGAGCAGTACTTC. This encodes CASSLGYFVDEQYF.